This TCR beta chain stems from a study of blood T cell repertoires in COVID-19. Looking at the study overall: Samples came from the United States, Italy and Spain, spanning acute and convalescent COVID-19. PBMCs, B-cell-depleted T cells, or T cells provided the cDNA or gDNA that made up the material.

The CDR3 is 14 amino acids. CDR1 is KGHSH and CDR2 is LQKENI in the germline V gene. With 3 bases removed from V and 4 bases from J, the gap between germline ends came to 12 bases. As processed by the authors: Reference gene primer amplification in the assay estimated nucleated cell counts. The protocol was immunoSEQ multiplex PCR, while the TCRdb copy is restricted to in-frame clones and leaves out a portion. The DNA gave D and trimming, while V, J and clone size come from that table. The sample yields about 200,000 clones, 80% to 90% seen once. This TCR was recovered from a human donor in a cohort sampled during active COVID-19. The genes are TRBV18 and TRBJ1-2; a possible D gene is TRBD1 (6 bases). The sample consisted of peripheral blood. The CDR3 DNA follows: TGTGCCAGCTCACCCCAGGGGCAGAGCTATGGCTACACCTTC. Protein product: CASSPQGQSYGYTF. Full variable domain (rest looked up from reference TRBV18 and TRBJ1-2): NAGVMQNPRHLVRRRGQEARLRCSPMKGHSHVYWYRQLPEEGLKFMVYLQKENIIDESGMPKERFSAEFPKEGPSILRIQQVVRGDSAAYFCASSPQGQSYGYTFGSGTRLTVV.